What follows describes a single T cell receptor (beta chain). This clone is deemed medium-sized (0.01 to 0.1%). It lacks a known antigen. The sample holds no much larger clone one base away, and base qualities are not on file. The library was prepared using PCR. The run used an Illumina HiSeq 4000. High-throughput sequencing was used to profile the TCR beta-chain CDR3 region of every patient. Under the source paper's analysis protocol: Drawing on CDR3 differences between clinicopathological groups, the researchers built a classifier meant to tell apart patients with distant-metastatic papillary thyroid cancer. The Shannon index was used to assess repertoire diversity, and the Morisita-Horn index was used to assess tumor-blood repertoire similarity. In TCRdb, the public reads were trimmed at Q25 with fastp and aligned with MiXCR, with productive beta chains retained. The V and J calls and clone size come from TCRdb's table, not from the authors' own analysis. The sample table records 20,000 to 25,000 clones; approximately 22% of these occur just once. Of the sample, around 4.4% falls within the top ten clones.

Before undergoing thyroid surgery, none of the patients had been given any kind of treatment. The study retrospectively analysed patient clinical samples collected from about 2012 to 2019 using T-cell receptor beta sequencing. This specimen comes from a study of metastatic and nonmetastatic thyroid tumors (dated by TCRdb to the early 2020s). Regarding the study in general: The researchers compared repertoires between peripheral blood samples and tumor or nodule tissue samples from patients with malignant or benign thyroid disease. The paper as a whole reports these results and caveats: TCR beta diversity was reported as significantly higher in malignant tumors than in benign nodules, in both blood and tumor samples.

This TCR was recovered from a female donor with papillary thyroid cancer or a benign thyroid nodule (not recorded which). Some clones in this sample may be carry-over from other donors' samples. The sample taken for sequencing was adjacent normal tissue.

The nucleotides are TGTGCCAGCAGTGAATCCGGGACAGGGGGCTACGAGCAGTACTTC. This gives the protein CASSESGTGGYEQYF. The rearranged chain carries TRBV6-1 and TRBJ2-7; TRBD1 agrees with 11 junctional bases. V and J are trimmed by 2 bases and 3 bases, and the gene matches miss 3 bases of the junction. The CDR3 runs 15 amino acids, cysteine and phenylalanine included. Solely the CDR3 DNA is kept, with 45 bases framed from the first base. The CDR1 and CDR2 encoded by the germline V gene are MNHNS and SASEGT.